This T cell receptor beta chain was sequenced during a study of beta chain features in type 1 diabetes. About the study: Analysis included roughly 100 million sorted cells drawn from all samples. Study-level points and caveats: Moderate but significant shortening of TCRB CDR3s was recorded in all four CD4+ subsets from Type 1 diabetes patients. With patients and controls alike, PCR might favor shorter templates to an equal degree.

This clone occurred a few times. Its specificity is not known. Isolated RNA was reverse transcribed in full, so expressed TCRB transcripts were sequenced. TCRdb's table, derived via immunoSEQ multiplex PCR, lists solely in-frame clones and lacks some. The sample includes 160,000 or so clones, roughly 11% of them seen just once. CDR3 size: 20 residues. The chain employs TRBV12-1 and TRBJ2-1; the table's D call, TRBD1, was not checked against the DNA. TRBV12-1 is an annotated pseudogene. Specimen: central memory CD4+ T cells from blood. The clonotype comes from a young man in good health. In DNA form, the CDR3 reads TGTGCCAGCAGCCCGTGGACAGGGGGACTATTCCACTCAAACTACAATGAGCAGTTCTTC. Residues: CASSPWTGGLFHSNYNEQFF.